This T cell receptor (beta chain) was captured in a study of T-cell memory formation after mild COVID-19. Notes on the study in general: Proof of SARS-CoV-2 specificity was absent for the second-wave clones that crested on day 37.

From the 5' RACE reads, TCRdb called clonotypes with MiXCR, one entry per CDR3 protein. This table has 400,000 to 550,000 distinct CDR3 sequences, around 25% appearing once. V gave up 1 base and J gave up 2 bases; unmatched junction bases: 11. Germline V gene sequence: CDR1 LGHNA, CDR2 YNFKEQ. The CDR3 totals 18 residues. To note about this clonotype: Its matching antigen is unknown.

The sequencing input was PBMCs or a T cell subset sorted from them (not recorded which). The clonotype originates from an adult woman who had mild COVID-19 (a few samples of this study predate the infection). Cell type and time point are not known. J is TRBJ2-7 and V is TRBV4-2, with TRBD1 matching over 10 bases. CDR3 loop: CASSQVFSGTGVPYEQYF. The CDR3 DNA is TGTGCCAGCAGCCAAGTATTCTCTGGGACAGGGGTGCCCTACGAGCAGTACTTC.